The 28 T cell receptor beta chains reported below all come from one sample, sequenced in a study of blood T cell repertoires in COVID-19. Produced via immunoSEQ multiplex PCR; TCRdb's table is partial and in-frame only. This table holds 490,000 or so clones, about 88% found once. The sample comprised PBMCs or T cells enriched from blood (not recorded which). These TCRs come from a woman aged 60 to 75 who had recovered from COVID-19.

This clone was recorded only once. The V call is TRBV27, the J call TRBJ2-2; D perhaps matches TRBD2 (6 bases). Looked up from germline, CDR1 is MNHEY and CDR2 is SMNVEV (reference sequence). The CDR3 is 15 amino acids. V was shortened by 7 bases and J by 1 base, with 13 bases between the two germline ends. DNA for the CDR3: TGTGCCAGCAACCGACTAGGGGTGAACACCGGGGAGCTGTTTTTT. Translation: CASNRLGVNTGELFF.

The chain joins TRBV7-8 to TRBJ2-5, with 7 bases lining up with TRBD1. V was pared by 2 bases and J by 5 bases, with 8 bases of the junction left unmatched. Germline CDR1 SGHVS, CDR2 FQNEAQ. The CDR3 loop spans 15 amino acids. DNA for the CDR3: TGTGCCAGCAGCTTACAGGCTAACAGGGGTGAGACCCAGTACTTC. It codes for CASSLQANRGETQYF.

The J gene is TRBJ2-1, the V gene TRBV5-1; TRBD2 is a possible D gene (6 bases). The V end lost 3 bases, the J end lost 9 bases, and 22 bases lay between the germline ends. This CDR3 has 16 residues. Germline assignment: CDR1 SGHRS and CDR2 YFSETQ. Here the CDR3 DNA reads TGCGCCAGCAGCTCTAACGCCCAGGGTGGGGAGGTTGAGCAGTTCTTC. This codes for CASSSNAQGGEVEQFF. The full variable domain, completed using reference TRBV5-1 and TRBJ2-1, is KAGVTQTPRYLIKTRGQQVTLSCSPISGHRSVSWYQQTPGQGLQFLFEYFSETQRNKGNFPGRFSGRQFSNSRSEMNVSTLELGDSALYLCASSSNAQGGEVEQFFGPGTRLTVL.

This sequence joins TRBV7-6 and TRBJ2-3; D gene unclear. Germline CDR1 reads SGHVS; CDR2 reads FNYEAQ. The CDR3 has 12 residues. The V gene lost 3 bases and the J gene lost 4 bases, with 5 bases spanning the gap. Written as DNA, the CDR3 is TGTGCCAGCAGCTTTAGTGCAGATACGCAGTATTTT. This codes for CASSFSADTQYF.

The chain recombines TRBV12-5 with TRBJ2-1; D is uncertain. Germline V CDR1 and CDR2: LGHNT, FRNRAP. The CDR3 runs to 17 residues. V was cut by 5 bases and J by 1 base, with 18 bases left in between. CDR3 region: CASGADLSSRSYNEQFF. The CDR3 DNA reads TGTGCTAGTGGTGCTGATTTGTCGAGCCGGTCCTACAATGAGCAGTTCTTC.

The chain is built from TRBV25-1 and TRBJ1-3; tentatively, D is TRBD1 (5 bases). This CDR3 has 15 residues. Germline V CDR1 and CDR2: MGHDK, SYGVNS. V was cut by 2 bases and J by 2 bases, with 10 bases left in between. This chain's CDR3 is CASSEVQGTGNTIYF. Written as DNA, the CDR3 is TGTGCCAGCAGTGAAGTCCAGGGAACTGGAAACACCATATATTTT.

The chain recombines TRBV21-1 with TRBJ1-1; the D segment call TRBD1 is taken from the table without a DNA check. TRBV21-1 is a pseudogene segment. The CDR3 has 18 residues. CDR3 DNA sequence: TGTGCCAGCAGCAAAGCGGTTAAGGGACAGACAATGAACACTGAAGCTTTCTTT. This encodes CASSKAVKGQTMNTEAFF.

The gene calls are TRBV10-1 and TRBJ1-5; TRBD1 agrees at 7 bases. The length of the CDR3 is 18 residues. Germline CDR1 and CDR2: WNHNN and SYGVQD (reference sequence). Trimming took 6 bases from V and 2 from J; bases not matched to a gene: 16. Written as DNA, the CDR3 is TGCGCCAGCAGCTTTGGAAGGACAGGACGTGGGGGCAATCAGCCCCAGCATTTT. As protein: CASSFGRTGRGGNQPQHF.

The chain combines TRBV23-1 with TRBJ1-2, with D uncertain. TRBV23-1 is sorted into the ORF group, with uncertain function. The length of the CDR3 is 14 residues. V lost 0 bases and J 2 bases, leaving 7 bases between the germline ends. This chain's CDR3 is CASSQSQVNYGYTF. The CDR3 DNA follows: TGCGCCAGCAGTCAATCCCAGGTAAACTATGGCTACACCTTC.

In this sample, this clone turned up once. The chain joins TRBV6-5 to TRBJ2-5; 7 bases are a match to TRBD1. There are 16 residues in the CDR3. Germline V gene lookup returns CDR1 MNHEY and CDR2 SVGAGI. The J segment lost 5 bases and the V segment lost 2 bases, leaving 11 bases of the junction unmatched. CDR3 residues: CASSYTPDRVGETQYF. CDR3 nucleotide sequence: TGTGCCAGCAGTTACACCCCAGACAGGGTCGGTGAGACCCAGTACTTC.

The rearrangement uses TRBV11-3 and TRBJ2-5; a weak D match, TRBD1 (6 bases). The V end was cut by 5 bases, the J end by 1 base, with 11 bases between. The CDR3 spans 14 residues. Per germline, CDR1 SGHNT and CDR2 YENEEA. CDR3 DNA sequence: TGTGCCAGCAGCCCCGGGACATCCCAAGAGACCCAGTACTTC. Protein: CASSPGTSQETQYF. Filled out from reference TRBV11-3 and TRBJ2-5, the complete variable domain reads EAGVVQSPRYKIIEKKQPVAFWCNPISGHNTLYWYLQNLGQGPELLIRYENEEAVDDSQLPKDRFSAERLKGVDSTLKIQPAELGDSAVYLCASSPGTSQETQYFGPGTRLLVL.

V and J are TRBV5-1 and TRBJ1-2, with D hard to call. V lost 0 bases to trimming and J lost 5 bases, with 8 bases between them. The CDR3 is made up of 13 amino acids. Germline assignment: CDR1 SGHRS and CDR2 YFSETQ. CDR3 amino acids: CASSLASLYGYTF. The DNA for the CDR3 is TGCGCCAGCAGCTTGGCTTCCCTTTATGGCTACACCTTC.

The chain carries TRBV19 and TRBJ2-1; D is possibly TRBD2 (6 bases). V lost 4 bases and J lost 7, with 14 bases in between. The length of the CDR3 is 14 residues. The germline gives CDR1 LNHDA, CDR2 SQIVND (reference sequence). The CDR3 DNA is TGTGCCAGTAGTACTCCCAACCTAGCGAATGAGCAGTTCTTC. It yields the protein CASSTPNLANEQFF.

This sequence joins TRBV6-5 and TRBJ2-7; D is perhaps TRBD2 (6 bases). The CDR3 loop spans 13 amino acids. Deletions cut 4 bases from V and 3 bases from J, with 10 bases between. CDR1 is MNHEY, CDR2 SVGAGI, per germline. The CDR3 protein is CASSSPGGYEQYV. CDR3 bases: TGTGCCAGCAGTTCCCCCGGGGGCTACGAGCAGTACGTC.

This clone has only one observation. The genes are TRBV5-6 and TRBJ1-2; a weak D match, TRBD1 (5 bases). The V and J ends lost 0 bases and 7 bases respectively, with 13 bases between them. The CDR3 sequence is 14 residues long. CDR1 and CDR2 from the germline V gene are SGHDT and YYEEEE. CDR3 sequence: CASSLVGAQGGYTF. The CDR3 region has the DNA TGTGCCAGCAGCTTGGTAGGGGCGCAAGGTGGCTACACCTTC.

J is TRBJ1-5 and V is TRBV9, with TRBD1 identical over 8 bases. This CDR3 spans 14 amino acids. CDR1 and CDR2 (germline): SGDLS, YYNGEE. V lost 4 bases to trimming and J lost 7 bases; unmatched junction nucleotides: 7. The CDR3 DNA sequence: TGTGCCAGCAGCTCCGGGACAGGTTCCCAGCCCCAGCATTTT. This translates into CASSSGTGSQPQHF.

The V call is TRBV4-1, the J call TRBJ2-7, with no clear D. CDR3 length equals 14 residues. V was cut by 0 bases and J by 3 bases, with 9 bases left in between. Per germline, CDR1 MGHRA and CDR2 YSYEKL. The CDR3 protein is CASSQDLQVYEQYF. The CDR3 DNA follows: TGCGCCAGCAGCCAAGATTTGCAGGTCTACGAGCAGTACTTC.

This sequence joins TRBV6-2 or TRBV6-3 and TRBJ2-7, with a weak D call TRBD2 (6 bases). Germline values: CDR1 MNHEY, CDR2 SVGEGT. This CDR3 comprises 15 residues. Between the trimmed V and J ends, which lost 0 bases and 3 bases, there was a span of 12 bases. The CDR3 DNA reads as TGTGCCAGCAGTTACTCAAGGGGAGGAGTCTACGAGCAGTACTTC. Protein product: CASSYSRGGVYEQYF.

The V and J genes are TRBV6-4 and TRBJ2-7; D is unresolved. The germline V gene has CDR1 MRHNA and CDR2 SNTAGT. The CDR3 is 13 residues long. V was cut by 10 bases and J by 5 bases, with 18 bases left in between. CDR3 sequence (DNA): TGTGCCACCCGGGTCCCAACTAAGAACGAGCAGTACGTC. Protein: CATRVPTKNEQYV.

Only one count was recorded for this clone. The genes are TRBV6-5 and TRBJ2-7; the D is unclear. CDR3 length: 13 residues. Trimming pared 4 bases from V and 4 bases from J, leaving 11 bases between. The germline V gene encodes CDR1 MNHEY and CDR2 SVGAGI. CDR3 sequence: CASSSVTTYEQYV. Here the CDR3 DNA reads TGTGCCAGCAGTTCGGTAACCACTTACGAGCAGTACGTC.

Here the CDR3 DNA reads TGTGCCAGCAGCCAAATTCGGGAGACCCAGTACTTC. It specifies CASSQIRETQYF. This chain connects TRBV3-1 (or the pseudogene TRBV3-2) to TRBJ2-5; no definite D call. CDR1 and CDR2 from the germline V gene are LGHDT and YNNKEL (reference sequence). V was clipped by 2 bases and J by 5 bases, with 6 bases between them. This CDR3 is built from 12 residues.

The chain joins TRBV7-9 to TRBJ2-1; weak D call: TRBD1 (5 bases). V was cut by 5 bases and J by 9 bases, with 8 bases left in between. The CDR3 loop spans 11 amino acids. Germline CDR1 reads SEHNR; CDR2 reads FQNEAQ (reference sequence). Here the CDR3 DNA reads TGTGCCAGCAGCCCAGGGATTGAGCAGTTCTTC. This sequence encodes CASSPGIEQFF.

This clone was seen a single time. The chain carries TRBV6-1 and TRBJ1-5; weak D call: TRBD1 (6 bases). V was shortened by 2 bases and J by 10 bases, with 12 bases between the two germline ends. This CDR3 has 13 amino acids. The V gene's germline CDR1 is MNHNS and CDR2 SASEGT. The CDR3 protein is CASSEKDSLPQHF. Here the CDR3 DNA reads TGTGCCAGCAGTGAAAAGGACAGTCTTCCCCAGCATTTT.

CDR3 sequence reads: CASSARQGEATNEKLFF. The DNA for the CDR3 is TGTGCCAGCAGCGCCCGACAGGGTGAGGCAACTAATGAAAAACTGTTTTTT. The rearrangement joins TRBV9 to TRBJ1-4; 7 nucleotides line up with TRBD1. This CDR3 spans 17 amino acids. From germline, CDR1 is SGDLS and CDR2 YYNGEE. V shed 3 bases and J 0 bases; nucleotides not matched to a gene: 8.

As for this clone: Other DNA sequences in the sample encode the same CDR3. V and J are TRBV5-1 and TRBJ1-3, with unresolved D. Germline assignment: CDR1 SGHRS and CDR2 YFSETQ. This CDR3 is 14 amino acids long. Trimming took 4 bases from V and 0 from J, leaving 8 bases between them. The CDR3 region is CASSPVSSGNTIYF. Written as DNA, the CDR3 is TGCGCCAGCAGCCCCGTGAGCTCTGGAAACACCATATATTTT.

The chain carries TRBV5-4 and TRBJ1-1; D is ambiguous. With 0 bases removed from V and 0 bases from J, the gap between germline ends came to 6 bases. This CDR3 region has 14 residues. Germline V lookup: CDR1 SGHNT, CDR2 YYREEE (reference sequence). The CDR3 sequence: CASSLGGVNTEAFF. The CDR3 DNA follows: TGTGCCAGCAGCTTGGGCGGGGTGAACACTGAAGCTTTCTTT.

A note on this clone: The sample carries other DNA sequences with the same CDR3. The J gene is TRBJ2-1, the V gene TRBV5-4; 10 bases map to TRBD1. The CDR3 totals 14 residues. V was pared by 4 bases and J by 9 bases, with 7 bases of the junction left unmatched. Germline loops: CDR1 SGHNT, CDR2 YYREEE (reference sequence). The CDR3 region has the DNA TGTGCCAGCAGCGCGGGACAGGGGACTGGTGAGCAGTTCTTC. This codes for CASSAGQGTGEQFF.

J is TRBJ1-4 and V is TRBV4-1; 7 nucleotides agree with TRBD1. The ends lost 1 base at V and 7 bases at J; junction bases unmatched: 6. The germline V gene has CDR1 MGHRA and CDR2 YSYEKL. The CDR3 has 15 residues. The CDR3 DNA is TGCGCCAGCAGCCAAGTACAGGGGCTCGGTGAAAAACTGTTTTTT. This sequence encodes CASSQVQGLGEKLFF.